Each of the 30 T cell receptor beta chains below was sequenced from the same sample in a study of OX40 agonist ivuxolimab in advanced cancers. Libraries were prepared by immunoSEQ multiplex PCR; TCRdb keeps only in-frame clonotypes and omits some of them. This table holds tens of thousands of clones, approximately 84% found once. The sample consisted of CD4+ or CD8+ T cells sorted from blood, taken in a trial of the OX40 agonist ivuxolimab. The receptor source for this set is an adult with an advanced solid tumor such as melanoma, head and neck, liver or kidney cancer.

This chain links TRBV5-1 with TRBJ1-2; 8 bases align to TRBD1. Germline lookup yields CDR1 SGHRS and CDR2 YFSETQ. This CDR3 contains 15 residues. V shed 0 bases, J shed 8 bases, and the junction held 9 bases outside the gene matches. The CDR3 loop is CASSLAAQGANGYTF. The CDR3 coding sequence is TGCGCCAGCAGCTTGGCCGCTCAGGGGGCGAACGGCTACACCTTC.

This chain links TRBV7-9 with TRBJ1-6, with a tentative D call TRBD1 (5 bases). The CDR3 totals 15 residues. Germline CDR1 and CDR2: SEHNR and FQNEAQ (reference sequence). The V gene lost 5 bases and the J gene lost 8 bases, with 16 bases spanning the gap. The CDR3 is CASSPRGGEDSPLHF. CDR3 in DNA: TGTGCCAGCAGCCCCCGGGGGGGTGAGGATTCACCCCTCCACTTT. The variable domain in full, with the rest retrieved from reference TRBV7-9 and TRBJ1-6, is DTGVSQNPRHKITKRGQNVTFRCDPISEHNRLYWYRQTLGQGPEFLTYFQNEAQLEKSRLLSDRFSAERPKGSFSTLEIQRTEQGDSAMYLCASSPRGGEDSPLHFGNGTRLTVT.

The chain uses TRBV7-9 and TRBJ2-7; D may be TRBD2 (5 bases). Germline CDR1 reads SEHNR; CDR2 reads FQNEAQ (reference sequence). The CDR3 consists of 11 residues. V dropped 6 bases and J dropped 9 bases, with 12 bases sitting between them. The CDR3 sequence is CASRLEDVQYF. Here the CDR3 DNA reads TGTGCCAGCAGGTTGGAGGATGTGCAGTACTTC. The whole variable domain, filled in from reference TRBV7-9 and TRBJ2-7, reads DTGVSQNPRHKITKRGQNVTFRCDPISEHNRLYWYRQTLGQGPEFLTYFQNEAQLEKSRLLSDRFSAERPKGSFSTLEIQRTEQGDSAMYLCASRLEDVQYFGPGTRLTVT.

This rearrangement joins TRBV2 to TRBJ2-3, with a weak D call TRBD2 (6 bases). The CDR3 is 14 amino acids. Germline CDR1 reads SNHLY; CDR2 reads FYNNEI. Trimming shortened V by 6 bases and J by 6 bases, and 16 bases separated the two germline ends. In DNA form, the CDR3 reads TGTGCCAGCAGCGGGGGTTTGTCCCGGGATACGCAGTATTTT. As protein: CASSGGLSRDTQYF.

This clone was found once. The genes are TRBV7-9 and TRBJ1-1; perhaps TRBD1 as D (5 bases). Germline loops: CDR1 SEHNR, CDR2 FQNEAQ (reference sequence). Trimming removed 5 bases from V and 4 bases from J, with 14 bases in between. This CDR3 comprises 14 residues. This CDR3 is CASSPVEGSTEAFF. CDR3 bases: TGTGCCAGCAGCCCGGTAGAGGGGAGCACTGAAGCTTTCTTT.

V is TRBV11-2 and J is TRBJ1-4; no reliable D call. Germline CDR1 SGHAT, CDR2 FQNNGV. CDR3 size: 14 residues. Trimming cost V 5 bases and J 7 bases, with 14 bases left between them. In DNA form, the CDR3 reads TGTGCCAGCAGCCGGGCCCCCTCGGGTGAAAAACTGTTTTTT. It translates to CASSRAPSGEKLFF.

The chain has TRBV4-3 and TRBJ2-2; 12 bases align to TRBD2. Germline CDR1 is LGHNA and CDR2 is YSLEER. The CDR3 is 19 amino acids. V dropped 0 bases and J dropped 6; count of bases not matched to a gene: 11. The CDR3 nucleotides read TGCGCCAGCAGCCAAGAAGCGGCTAGCGGGAGGGCCTCCGCCGGGGAGCTGTTTTTT. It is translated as CASSQEAASGRASAGELFF.

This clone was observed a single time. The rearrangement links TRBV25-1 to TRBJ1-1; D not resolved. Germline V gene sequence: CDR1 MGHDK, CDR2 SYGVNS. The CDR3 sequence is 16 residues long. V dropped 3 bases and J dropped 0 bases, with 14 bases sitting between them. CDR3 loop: CASSELSAGMNTEAFF. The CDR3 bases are TGTGCCAGCAGTGAGCTTTCGGCAGGCATGAACACTGAAGCTTTCTTT.

The CDR3 loop reads CASGGGGSTDTQYF. CDR3 nucleotide sequence: TGTGCCAGTGGCGGGGGAGGGAGCACAGATACGCAGTATTTT. The gene calls are TRBV19 and TRBJ2-3; 7 positions agree with TRBD2. The CDR3 spans 14 residues. CDR1 LNHDA and CDR2 SQIVND come from the germline V gene (reference sequence). V lost 8 bases, J lost 0 bases, and 5 bases stayed unmatched.

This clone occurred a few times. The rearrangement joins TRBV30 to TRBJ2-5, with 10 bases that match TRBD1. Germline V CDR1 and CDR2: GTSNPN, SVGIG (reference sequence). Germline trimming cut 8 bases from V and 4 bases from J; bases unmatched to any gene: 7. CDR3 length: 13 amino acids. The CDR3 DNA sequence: TGTGCCAACGGACAGGGGGGACGAGAGACCCAGTACTTC. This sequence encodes CANGQGGRETQYF.

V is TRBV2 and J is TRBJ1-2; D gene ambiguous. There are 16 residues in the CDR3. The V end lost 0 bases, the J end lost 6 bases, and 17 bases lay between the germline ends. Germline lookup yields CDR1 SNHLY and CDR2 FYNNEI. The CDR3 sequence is CASSEALSLWGNGYTF. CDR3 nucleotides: TGTGCCAGCAGTGAAGCACTATCCCTTTGGGGAAATGGCTACACCTTC.

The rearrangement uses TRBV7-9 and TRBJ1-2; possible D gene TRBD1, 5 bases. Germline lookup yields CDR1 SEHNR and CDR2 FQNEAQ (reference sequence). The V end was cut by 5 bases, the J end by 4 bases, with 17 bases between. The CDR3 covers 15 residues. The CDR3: CASSNFPRQSYGYTF. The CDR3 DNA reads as TGTGCCAGCAGCAACTTCCCAAGACAGTCCTATGGCTACACCTTC.

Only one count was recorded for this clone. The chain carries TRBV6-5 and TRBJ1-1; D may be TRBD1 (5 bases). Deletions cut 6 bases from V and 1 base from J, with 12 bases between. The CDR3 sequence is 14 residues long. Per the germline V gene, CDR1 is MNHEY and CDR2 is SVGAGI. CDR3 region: CASRPSQGNTEAFF. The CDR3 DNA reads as TGTGCCAGCAGACCATCCCAGGGGAACACTGAAGCTTTCTTT.

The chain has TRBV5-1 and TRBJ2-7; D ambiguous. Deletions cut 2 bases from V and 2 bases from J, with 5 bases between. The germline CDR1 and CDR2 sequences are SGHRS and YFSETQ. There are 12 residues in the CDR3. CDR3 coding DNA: TGCGCCAGCAGCTTTAACGCCTACGAGCAGTACTTC. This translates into CASSFNAYEQYF.

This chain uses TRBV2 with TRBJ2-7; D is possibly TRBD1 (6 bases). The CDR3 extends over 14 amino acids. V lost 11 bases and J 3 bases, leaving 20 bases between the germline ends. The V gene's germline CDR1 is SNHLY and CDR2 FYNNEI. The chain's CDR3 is CAPQAHRARYEQYF. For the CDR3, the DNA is TGTGCCCCCCAAGCTCACAGGGCTCGCTACGAGCAGTACTTC.

This chain's CDR3 is CASSFFGLAGGIASEQFF. The CDR3 DNA follows: TGTGCCAGCAGCTTTTTTGGCCTAGCGGGAGGAATAGCGTCTGAGCAGTTCTTC. The chain recombines TRBV7-2 with TRBJ2-1; 11 bases align to TRBD2. From germline, CDR1 is SGHTA and CDR2 FQGNSA. This CDR3 comprises 18 residues. V was clipped by 3 bases and J by 9 bases; unmatched bases: 16.

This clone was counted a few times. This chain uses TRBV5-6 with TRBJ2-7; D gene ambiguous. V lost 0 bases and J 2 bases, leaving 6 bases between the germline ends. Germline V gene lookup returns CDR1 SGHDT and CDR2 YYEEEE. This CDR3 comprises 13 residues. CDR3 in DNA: TGTGCCAGCAGCTTGGCGAATACCTACGAGCAGTACTTC. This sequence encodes CASSLANTYEQYF.

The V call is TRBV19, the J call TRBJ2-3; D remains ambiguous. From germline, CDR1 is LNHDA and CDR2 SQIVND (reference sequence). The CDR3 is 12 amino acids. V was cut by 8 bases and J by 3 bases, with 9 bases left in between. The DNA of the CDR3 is TGTGCCAGTGGGTGGGAAACAGATACGCAGTATTTT. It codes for CASGWETDTQYF.

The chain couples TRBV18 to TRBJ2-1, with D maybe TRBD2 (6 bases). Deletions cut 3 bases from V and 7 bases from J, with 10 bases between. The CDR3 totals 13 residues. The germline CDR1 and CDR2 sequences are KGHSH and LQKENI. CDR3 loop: CASSPTRENEQFF. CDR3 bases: TGTGCCAGCTCACCGACTAGAGAGAATGAGCAGTTCTTC.

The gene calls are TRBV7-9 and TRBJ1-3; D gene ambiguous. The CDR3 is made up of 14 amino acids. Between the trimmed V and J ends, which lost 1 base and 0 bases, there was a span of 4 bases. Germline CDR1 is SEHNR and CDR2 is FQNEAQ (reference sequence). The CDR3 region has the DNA TGTGCCAGCAGCTTAGTAAACTCTGGAAACACCATATATTTT. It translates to CASSLVNSGNTIYF.

CDR3 sequence reads: CASSWDRSSGANVLTF. The CDR3 region has the DNA TGTGCCAGCAGTTGGGACCGCTCCTCTGGGGCCAACGTCCTGACTTTC. The chain uses TRBV2 and TRBJ2-6; D is tentatively TRBD1 or TRBD2 (5 bases each). V was trimmed by 5 bases and J by 0 bases, leaving 11 bases between them. Germline V gives CDR1 SNHLY, CDR2 FYNNEI. The CDR3 runs 16 residues.

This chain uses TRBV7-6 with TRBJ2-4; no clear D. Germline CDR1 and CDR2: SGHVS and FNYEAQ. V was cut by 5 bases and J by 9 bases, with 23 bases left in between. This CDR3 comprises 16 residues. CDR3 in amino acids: CASSPSATRASGIQYF. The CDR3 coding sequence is TGTGCCAGCAGCCCCTCGGCGACAAGGGCCTCGGGCATTCAGTACTTC.

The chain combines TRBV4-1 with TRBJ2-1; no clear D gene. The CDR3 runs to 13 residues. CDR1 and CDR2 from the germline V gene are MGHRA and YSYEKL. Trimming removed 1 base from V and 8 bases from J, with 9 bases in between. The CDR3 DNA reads TGCGCCAGCAGCCAAGTTGAAGTTCATGAGCAGTTCTTC. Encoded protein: CASSQVEVHEQFF.

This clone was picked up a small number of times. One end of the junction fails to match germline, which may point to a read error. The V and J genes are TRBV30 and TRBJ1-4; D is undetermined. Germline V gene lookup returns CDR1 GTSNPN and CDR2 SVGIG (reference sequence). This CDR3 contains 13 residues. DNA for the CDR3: TGTGCCCGGAGTGGCATCGGGAAGGAAAAACTGTTTTTT. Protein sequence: CARSGIGKEKLFF. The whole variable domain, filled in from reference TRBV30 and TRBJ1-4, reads SQTIHQWPATLVQPVGSPLSLECTVEGTSNPNLYWYRQAAGRGLQLLFYSVGIGQISSEVPQNLSASRPQDRQFILSSKKLLLSDSGFYLCARSGIGKEKLFFGSGTQLSVL.

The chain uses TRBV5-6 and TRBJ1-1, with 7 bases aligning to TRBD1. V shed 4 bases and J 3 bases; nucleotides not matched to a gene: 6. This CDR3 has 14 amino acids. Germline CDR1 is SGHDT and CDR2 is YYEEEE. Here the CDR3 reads CASSEDRRDTEAFF. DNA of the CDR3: TGTGCCAGCAGCGAGGACAGGAGGGACACTGAAGCTTTCTTT.

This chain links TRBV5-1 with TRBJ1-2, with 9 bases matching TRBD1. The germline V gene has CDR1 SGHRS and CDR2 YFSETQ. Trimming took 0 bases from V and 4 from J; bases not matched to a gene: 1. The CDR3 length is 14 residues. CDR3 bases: TGCGCCAGCAGCTTGGGGACAGGGGCCTATGGCTACACCTTC. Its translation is CASSLGTGAYGYTF.

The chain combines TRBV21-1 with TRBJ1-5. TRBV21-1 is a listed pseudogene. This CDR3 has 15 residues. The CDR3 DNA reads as TGTGCCAGCAGCAAAGTCTGCGCCACCAATCAGCCCCAGCATTTT. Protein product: CASSKVCATNQPQHF.

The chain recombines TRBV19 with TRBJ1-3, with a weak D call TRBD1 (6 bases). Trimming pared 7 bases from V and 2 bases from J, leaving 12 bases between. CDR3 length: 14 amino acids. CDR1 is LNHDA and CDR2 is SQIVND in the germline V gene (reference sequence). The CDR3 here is CASNPPGAGNTIYF. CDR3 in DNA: TGTGCCAGTAACCCTCCAGGGGCTGGAAACACCATATATTTT.

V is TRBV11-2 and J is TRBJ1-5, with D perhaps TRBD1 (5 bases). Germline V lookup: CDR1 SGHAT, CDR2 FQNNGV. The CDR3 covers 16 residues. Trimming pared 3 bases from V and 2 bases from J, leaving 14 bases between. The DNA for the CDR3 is TGTGCCAGCAGCTTTGGACACCTCGGAGGCAATCAGCCCCAGCATTTT. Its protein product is CASSFGHLGGNQPQHF.

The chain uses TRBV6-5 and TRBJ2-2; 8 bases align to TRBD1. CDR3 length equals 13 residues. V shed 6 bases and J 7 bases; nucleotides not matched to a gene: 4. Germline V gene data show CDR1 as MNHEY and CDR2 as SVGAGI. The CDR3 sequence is CASRPDRDGELFF. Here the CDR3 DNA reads TGTGCCAGCAGACCGGACAGGGACGGGGAGCTGTTTTTT.